A selection of T cell receptor beta chains follows, all from one sample in a study of cytomegalovirus exposure and HLA in healthy donors. The method was immunoSEQ multiplex PCR; TCRdb's version includes in-frame clones alone and lacks a portion of them. The sample lists roughly 48,000 clones, 85% to 95% occurring once. Sequencing used PBMCs. All receptors derive from a woman aged 18-29 years in good health and CMV-seropositive. Both conserved end residues are part of each CDR3. D genes are given only for firm matches. Rows give clone size only sometimes, using once, few, many, or a class for an expanded clone.

V,size,D,J,CDR3,DNA
TRBV7-9,-,TRBD1,TRBJ1-1,CASTQSTGQMMNTEAFF,TGTGCCAGCACCCAGAGTACGGGACAGATGATGAACACTGAAGCTTTCTTT
TRBV28,-,TRBD2,TRBJ2-3,CASSSGRETQYF,TGTGCCAGCTCAAGCGGGAGGGAGACGCAGTATTTT
TRBV7-9,-,TRBD2,TRBJ2-7,CAAGGRDTYEQYF,TGTGCCGCGGGGGGGCGGGACACCTACGAGCAGTACTTC
TRBV5-1,-,TRBD2,TRBJ2-1,CASSLDPAGGRGEQFF,TGCGCCAGCAGCTTGGATCCAGCGGGAGGAAGGGGTGAGCAGTTCTTC
TRBV4-2,-,-,TRBJ1-1,CASSLPWGGTEAFF,TGTGCCAGCAGCCTTCCTTGGGGGGGCACTGAAGCTTTCTTT
TRBV7-9,-,TRBD1,TRBJ1-1,CASSLQGDTEAFF,TGTGCCAGCAGTTTGCAGGGGGACACTGAAGCTTTCTTT
TRBV7-8,-,TRBD1,TRBJ2-7,CASRKRRTGSHEQYF,TGTGCCAGCAGGAAACGGAGGACAGGGTCCCACGAGCAGTACTTC
TRBV28,-,-,TRBJ1-5,CASSFIRGMGPDSNQPQHF,TGTGCCAGCAGTTTTATCAGGGGAATGGGTCCGGATAGCAATCAGCCCCAGCATTTT
TRBV5-4,-,-,TRBJ1-1,CASSLQQVMNTEAFF,TGTGCCAGCAGCTTGCAGCAGGTAATGAACACTGAAGCTTTCTTT
TRBV5-1,medium-sized,TRBD2,TRBJ2-7,CASSVTSGSSYEQYF,TGCGCCAGCAGCGTGACTAGCGGGTCCTCCTACGAGCAGTACTTC
TRBV30,-,-,TRBJ2-7,CAWSAGDEQYF,TGTGCCTGGAGTGCGGGTGACGAGCAGTACTTC
TRBV9,-,TRBD2,TRBJ2-7,CASSVEPSGSFLSEQYF,TGTGCCAGCAGCGTAGAGCCTAGCGGGAGTTTCTTGAGCGAGCAGTACTTC
TRBV29-1,once,-,TRBJ2-1,CSVVGENNEQFF,TGCAGCGTTGTTGGAGAAAACAATGAGCAGTTCTTC
TRBV13,-,-,TRBJ2-1,CASSIRPGLHSSYNEQFF,TGTGCCAGCAGCATACGCCCCGGACTCCATTCTTCCTACAATGAGCAGTTCTTC
TRBV4-3,-,TRBD2,TRBJ2-2,CASSPSGAGVTGELFF,TGCGCCAGCAGCCCATCCGGGGCGGGAGTTACCGGGGAGCTGTTTTTT
TRBV30,few,TRBD1,TRBJ1-5,CAWSEGGKFGGQPQHF,TGTGCCTGGAGCGAAGGGGGCAAATTTGGAGGTCAGCCCCAGCATTTT
TRBV5-5,-,TRBD2,TRBJ2-7,CASSFTSGEYEQYF,TGTGCCAGCAGCTTCACTAGCGGGGAATACGAGCAGTACTTC
TRBV4-1,-,-,TRBJ2-3,CASSQEGQGSDTQYF,TGCGCCAGCAGCCAAGAGGGGCAGGGGTCAGATACGCAGTATTTT
TRBV14,-,-,TRBJ2-2,CASSQASNTGELFF,TGTGCCAGCAGCCAAGCCAGTAACACCGGGGAGCTGTTTTTT
TRBV19,once,TRBD1,TRBJ1-3,CASSIPAGGISSGNTIYF,TGTGCCAGTAGTATCCCAGCAGGGGGAATAAGCTCTGGAAACACCATATATTTT
TRBV4-3,-,-,TRBJ1-1,CASSQDRWAALNTEAFF,TGCGCCAGCAGCCAAGATCGTTGGGCAGCCCTGAACACTGAAGCTTTCTTT
TRBV6-6,few,TRBD2,TRBJ2-1,CASSYRTSGLNEQFF,TGTGCCAGCAGTTACAGGACTAGCGGGCTCAATGAGCAGTTCTTC